This T cell receptor (beta chain) was sequenced for a study of blood T cells in healthy people across ages. Findings and caveats of the study: The study found TCR beta diversity correlated strongly with naive T cell percentage. Calculation of diversity from one million T cells yielded estimates considered to be underestimates.

A sample-barcoded 5' primer and a J-beta primer mix were used in a second PCR of roughly 7 to 11 cycles. Unique molecular identifiers of 12 random nucleotides labeled each cDNA. TCRdb redid the calling of the 5' RACE reads with MiXCR, one entry per CDR3 protein. The top ten clones hold about 20% of a sample with over a million distinct CDR3 sequences, around 43% of them seen once. In its sample, this clonotype was seen many times. The target antigen is unknown. Germline V gene sequence: CDR1 SQVTM, CDR2 ANQGSEA. With 7 bases removed from V and 3 bases from J, the gap between germline ends came to 17 bases. The CDR3 has 14 residues.

Specimen: blood. This chain uses TRBV29-1 with TRBJ2-3; the D call may be TRBD1 or TRBD2 (6 bases each). The sequence came from a woman aged 55-69 years in good health. In DNA, the CDR3 is TGCAGCGCCTACTTAGGGGGGAGTACAGATACGCAGTATTTT. Its translation: CSAYLGGSTDTQYF.